This entry describes one TCR beta chain. This entry comes from a study of blood T cell repertoires in COVID-19. This CDR3 is built from 15 residues. Trimming cost V 3 bases and J 6 bases, with 12 bases left between them. CDR1 and CDR2 from the germline V gene are KGHSH and LQKENI. In the authors' methods: For nucleated cells, counts were estimated from reference gene primer amplification. The assay was immunoSEQ multiplex PCR, and TCRdb's table has in-frame clones only and misses some. The V and J calls and clone size come from that table; D and trimming were worked out from the DNA. The table lists fewer than 95,000 clones, 88% of them singletons.

V and J are TRBV18 and TRBJ1-6; tentatively, D is TRBD1 (6 bases). Sequencing was carried out using peripheral blood. This sequence originates from an elderly woman with acute or convalescent COVID-19. The CDR3, as DNA: TGTGCCAGCTCACCTTGGCAGGGGTCTAATTCACCCCTCCACTTT. This translates into CASSPWQGSNSPLHF. Combining the CDR3 with reference TRBV18 and TRBJ1-6 gives the whole variable domain NAGVMQNPRHLVRRRGQEARLRCSPMKGHSHVYWYRQLPEEGLKFMVYLQKENIIDESGMPKERFSAEFPKEGPSILRIQQVVRGDSAAYFCASSPWQGSNSPLHFGNGTRLTVT.